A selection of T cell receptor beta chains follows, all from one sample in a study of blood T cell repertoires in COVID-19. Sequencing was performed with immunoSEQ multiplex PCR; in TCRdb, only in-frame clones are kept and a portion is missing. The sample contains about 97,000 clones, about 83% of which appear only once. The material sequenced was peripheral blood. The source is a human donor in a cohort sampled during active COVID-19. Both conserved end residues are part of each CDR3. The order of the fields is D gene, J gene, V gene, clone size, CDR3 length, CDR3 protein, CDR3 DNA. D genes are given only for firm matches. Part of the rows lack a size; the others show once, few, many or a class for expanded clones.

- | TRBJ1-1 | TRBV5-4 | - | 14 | CASSFLQRGAEAFF | TGTGCCAGCAGCTTCCTACAGCGTGGGGCAGAAGCTTTCTTT
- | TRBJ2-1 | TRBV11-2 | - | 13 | CASSFAGSQRQFF | TGTGCCAGCAGCTTCGCGGGTTCTCAGCGGCAGTTCTTC
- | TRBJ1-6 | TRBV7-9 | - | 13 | CASSSDFPSPLHF | TGTGCCAGCAGCTCTGACTTCCCGTCACCCCTCCACTTT
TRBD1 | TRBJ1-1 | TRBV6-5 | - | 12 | CASRGPGQQAFF | TGTGCCAGCAGAGGACCGGGACAGCAAGCTTTCTTT
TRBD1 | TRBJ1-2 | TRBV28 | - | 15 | CASSFDLTGGYGYTF | TGTGCCAGCAGTTTCGACCTGACAGGGGGCTATGGCTACACCTTC
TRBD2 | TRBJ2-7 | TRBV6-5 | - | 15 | CATGGPSGRSYEQYF | TGTGCCACCGGAGGCCCTAGCGGGCGATCCTACGAGCAGTACTTC
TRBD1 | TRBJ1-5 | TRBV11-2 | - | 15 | CASSLGTATGQPQHF | TGTGCCAGCAGCTTGGGGACAGCGACAGGTCAGCCCCAGCATTTT
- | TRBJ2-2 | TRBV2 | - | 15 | CASTFSFSNTGELFF | TGTGCCAGCACCTTTAGCTTTTCAAACACCGGGGAGCTGTTTTTT
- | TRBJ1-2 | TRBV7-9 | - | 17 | CASSLARGDTANYGYTF | TGTGCCAGCAGCTTAGCGCGGGGGGACACGGCGAACTATGGCTACACCTTC
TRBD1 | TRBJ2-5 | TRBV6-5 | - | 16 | CASSYLRTGREETQYF | TGTGCCAGCAGTTACCTAAGGACAGGAAGGGAGGAGACCCAGTACTTC
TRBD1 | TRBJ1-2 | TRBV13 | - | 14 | CASSRGQGDYGYTF | TGTGCCAGCAGCAGGGGACAGGGGGACTATGGCTACACCTTC
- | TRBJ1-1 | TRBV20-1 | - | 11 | CSESGVAEAFF | TGCAGTGAATCGGGGGTAGCTGAAGCTTTCTTT
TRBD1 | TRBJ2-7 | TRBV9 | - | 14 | CASSPRTGFHEQYF | TGTGCCAGCAGCCCCCGGACAGGGTTCCACGAGCAGTACTTC
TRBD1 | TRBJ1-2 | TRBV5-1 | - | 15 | CASRDKDRGLYGYTF | TGCGCCAGCAGGGATAAAGACAGGGGATTGTACGGCTACACCTTC
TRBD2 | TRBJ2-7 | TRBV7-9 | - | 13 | CASSGLAGEAQYF | TGTGCCAGCAGCGGGCTAGCGGGAGAAGCGCAGTACTTC
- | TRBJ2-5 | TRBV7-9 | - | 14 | CASSLTQGGETQYF | TGTGCCAGCAGCTTAACCCAGGGAGGTGAGACCCAGTACTTC
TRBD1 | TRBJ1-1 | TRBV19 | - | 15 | CASSTLGQGRTEAFF | TGTGCCAGTAGTACCCTGGGACAGGGACGCACTGAAGCTTTCTTT
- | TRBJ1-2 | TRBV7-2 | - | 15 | CASSSPSSSLYGYTF | TGTGCCAGCAGCTCCCCTAGCTCTTCGTTGTATGGCTACACCTTC
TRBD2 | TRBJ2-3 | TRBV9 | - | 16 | CASSVVASGAEDTQYF | TGTGCCAGCAGCGTAGTGGCTAGCGGGGCAGAAGATACGCAGTATTTT
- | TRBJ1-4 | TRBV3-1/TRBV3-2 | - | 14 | CASSHGRGGEKLFF | TGTGCCAGCAGCCACGGGAGGGGAGGCGAAAAACTGTTTTTT
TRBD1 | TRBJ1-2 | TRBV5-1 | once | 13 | CATGPTGGEGYTF | TGCGCCACCGGACCGACAGGGGGCGAGGGCTACACCTTC
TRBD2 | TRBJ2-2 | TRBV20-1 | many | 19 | CSASWGPTSGGSNTGELFF | TGCAGTGCTAGTTGGGGTCCTACTAGCGGGGGATCGAACACCGGGGAGCTGTTTTTT
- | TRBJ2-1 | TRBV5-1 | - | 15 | CASSLVRGSYNEQFF | TGCGCCAGCAGCTTGGTGCGGGGCTCCTACAATGAGCAGTTCTTC